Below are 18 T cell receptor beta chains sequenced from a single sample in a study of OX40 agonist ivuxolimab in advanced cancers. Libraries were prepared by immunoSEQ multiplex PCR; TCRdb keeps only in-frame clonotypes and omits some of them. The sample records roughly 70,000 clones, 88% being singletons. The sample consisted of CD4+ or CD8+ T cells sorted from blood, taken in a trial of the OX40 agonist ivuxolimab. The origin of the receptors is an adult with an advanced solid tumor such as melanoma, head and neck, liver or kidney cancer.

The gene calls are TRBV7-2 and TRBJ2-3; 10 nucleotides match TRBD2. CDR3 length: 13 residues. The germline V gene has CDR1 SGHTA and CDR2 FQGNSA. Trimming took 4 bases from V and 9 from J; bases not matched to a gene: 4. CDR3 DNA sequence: TGTGCCAGCAGCTCGGAGCGGGGGGGAACGCAGTATTTT. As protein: CASSSERGGTQYF.

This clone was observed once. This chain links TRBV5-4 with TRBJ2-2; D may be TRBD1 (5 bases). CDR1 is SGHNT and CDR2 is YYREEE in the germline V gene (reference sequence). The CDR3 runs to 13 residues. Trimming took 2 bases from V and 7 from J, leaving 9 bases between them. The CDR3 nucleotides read TGTGCCAGCAGCTTCTTGACAGACGGGGAGCTGTTTTTT. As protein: CASSFLTDGELFF.

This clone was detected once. CDR3: CASTANGGGNEQFF. As DNA, the CDR3 is TGCGCCAGCACGGCTAACGGGGGAGGAAATGAGCAGTTCTTC. The chain uses TRBV5-1 and TRBJ2-1; D is possibly TRBD2 (6 bases). The germline V gene has CDR1 SGHRS and CDR2 YFSETQ. The CDR3 is made up of 14 amino acids. V dropped 6 bases and J dropped 7 bases, with 17 bases sitting between them.

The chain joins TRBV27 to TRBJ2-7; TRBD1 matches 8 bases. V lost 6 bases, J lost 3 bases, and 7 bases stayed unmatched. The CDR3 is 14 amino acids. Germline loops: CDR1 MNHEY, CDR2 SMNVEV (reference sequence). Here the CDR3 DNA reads TGTGCCAGCAGAACGAACGGACAGGGCTACGAGCAGTACTTC. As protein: CASRTNGQGYEQYF.

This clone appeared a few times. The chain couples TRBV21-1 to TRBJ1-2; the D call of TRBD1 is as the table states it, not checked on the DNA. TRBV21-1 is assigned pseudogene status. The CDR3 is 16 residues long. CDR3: CASSTMRQGASAGYTF. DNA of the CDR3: TGTGCCAGCAGCACCATGAGACAGGGGGCAAGCGCTGGCTACACCTTC.

CDR3 in amino acids: CAISERQGGYNEQFF. The CDR3 DNA sequence: TGTGCCATCAGTGAGCGGCAAGGGGGCTACAATGAGCAGTTCTTC. This chain joins TRBV10-3 and TRBJ2-1; TRBD1 might be the D (6 bases). Germline assignment: CDR1 ENHRY and CDR2 SYGVKD. Between the trimmed V and J ends, which lost 2 bases and 3 bases, there was a span of 11 bases. This CDR3 region has 15 residues.

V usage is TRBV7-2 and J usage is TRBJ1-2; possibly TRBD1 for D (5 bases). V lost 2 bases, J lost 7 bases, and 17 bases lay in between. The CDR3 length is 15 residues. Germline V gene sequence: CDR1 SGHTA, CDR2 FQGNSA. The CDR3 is CASSLQTLGVRGYTF. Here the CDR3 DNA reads TGTGCCAGCAGCTTACAAACTTTAGGGGTTCGTGGCTACACCTTC.

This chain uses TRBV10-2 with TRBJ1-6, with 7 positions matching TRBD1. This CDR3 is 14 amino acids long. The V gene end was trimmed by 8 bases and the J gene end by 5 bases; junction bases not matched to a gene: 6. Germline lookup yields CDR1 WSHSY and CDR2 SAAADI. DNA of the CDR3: TGCGCCAGCCAGCCGGGACAGAATAATTCACCCCTCCACTTT. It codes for CASQPGQNNSPLHF.

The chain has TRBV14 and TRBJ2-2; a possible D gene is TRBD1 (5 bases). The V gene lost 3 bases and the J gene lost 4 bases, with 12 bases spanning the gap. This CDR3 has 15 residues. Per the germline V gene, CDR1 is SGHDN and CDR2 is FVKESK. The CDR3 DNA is TGTGCCAGCAGCCATTGGACAACCCCCACCGGGGAGCTGTTTTTT. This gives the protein CASSHWTTPTGELFF.

The CDR3 sequence: CATSFSTDYGYTF. CDR3 DNA sequence: TGTGCCACCTCATTTTCGACAGACTATGGCTACACCTTC. The chain combines TRBV2 with TRBJ1-2, with a weak D call TRBD1 (5 bases). V lost 10 bases and J 3 bases, leaving 15 bases between the germline ends. The CDR3 has 13 residues. The V gene's germline CDR1 is SNHLY and CDR2 FYNNEI.

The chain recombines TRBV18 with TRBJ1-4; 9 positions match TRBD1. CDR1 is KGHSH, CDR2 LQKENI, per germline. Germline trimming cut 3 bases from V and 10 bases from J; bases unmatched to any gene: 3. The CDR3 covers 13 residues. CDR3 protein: CASSPPDRGKLFF. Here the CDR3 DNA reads TGTGCCAGCTCACCTCCGGACAGGGGAAAACTGTTTTTT.

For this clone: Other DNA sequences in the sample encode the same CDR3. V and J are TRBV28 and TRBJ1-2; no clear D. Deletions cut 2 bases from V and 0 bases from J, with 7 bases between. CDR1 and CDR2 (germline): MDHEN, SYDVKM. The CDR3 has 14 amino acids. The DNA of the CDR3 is TGTGCCAGCAGTTTAGGAGGAGCTAACTATGGCTACACCTTC. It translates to CASSLGGANYGYTF.

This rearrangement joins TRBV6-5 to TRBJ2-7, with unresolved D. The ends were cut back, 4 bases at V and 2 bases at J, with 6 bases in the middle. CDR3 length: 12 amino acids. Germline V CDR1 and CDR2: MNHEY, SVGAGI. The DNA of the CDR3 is TGTGCCAGCAGTTCCCCTACCTACGAGCAGTACTTC. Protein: CASSSPTYEQYF.

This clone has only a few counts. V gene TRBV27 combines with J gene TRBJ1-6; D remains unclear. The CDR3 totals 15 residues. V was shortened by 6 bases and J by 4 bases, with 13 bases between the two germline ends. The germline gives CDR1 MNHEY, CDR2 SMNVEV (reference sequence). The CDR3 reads CASRSMDGYNSPLHF. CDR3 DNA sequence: TGTGCCAGCAGATCCATGGACGGGTATAATTCACCCCTCCACTTT.

The chain's CDR3 is CATHSQGNSPLHF. For the CDR3, the DNA is TGTGCCACCCATTCGCAGGGGAATTCACCCCTCCACTTT. The chain couples TRBV6-5 to TRBJ1-6; D may be TRBD1 (6 bases). V was cut by 10 bases and J by 7 bases, with 14 bases left in between. The CDR3 totals 13 residues. Looked up from germline, CDR1 is MNHEY and CDR2 is SVGAGI.

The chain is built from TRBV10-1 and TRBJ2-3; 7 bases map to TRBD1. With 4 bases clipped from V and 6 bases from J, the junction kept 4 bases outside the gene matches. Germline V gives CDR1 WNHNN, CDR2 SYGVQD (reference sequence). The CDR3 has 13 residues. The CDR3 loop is CASSGKTGDTQYF. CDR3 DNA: TGCGCCAGCAGTGGGAAGACAGGGGATACGCAGTATTTT.

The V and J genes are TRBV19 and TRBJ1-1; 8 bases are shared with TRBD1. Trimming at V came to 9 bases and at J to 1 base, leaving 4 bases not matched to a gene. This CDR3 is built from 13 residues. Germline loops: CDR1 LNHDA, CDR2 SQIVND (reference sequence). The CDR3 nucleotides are TGTGCCAGCCACGGACAGGGGAACACTGAAGCTTTCTTT. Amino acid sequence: CASHGQGNTEAFF.

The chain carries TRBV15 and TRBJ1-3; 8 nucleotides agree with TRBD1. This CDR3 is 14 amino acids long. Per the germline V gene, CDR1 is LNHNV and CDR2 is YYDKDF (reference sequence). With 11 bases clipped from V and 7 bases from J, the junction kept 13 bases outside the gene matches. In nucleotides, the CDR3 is TGTGCCTCGAAAAGGGACAGGTCGGGCAACACCATATATTTT. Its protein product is CASKRDRSGNTIYF.